Listed here are 14 T cell receptor beta chains from one sample, sequenced in a study of CD8 T cells in Susac syndrome. An input of about 0.45 to 1 ug of RNA was subjected to reverse transcription using random hexamers. TCRdb ran MiXCR on the immunoSEQ multiplex PCR reads and lists one entry per CDR3 protein. The repertoire holds a few hundred thousand distinct CDR3 sequences, around 90% seen once, with 0.065% in the top ten. The sample taken for sequencing was CD4+ T cells from PBMCs. These receptors originate from a human donor with multiple sclerosis.

The genes are TRBV30 and TRBJ2-1; TRBD1 matches at 10 bases. Germline V gene lookup returns CDR1 GTSNPN and CDR2 SVGIG (reference sequence). CDR3 size: 17 residues. V was clipped by 0 bases and J by 6 bases; unmatched bases: 11. This chain's CDR3 is CAWSVRHRTGGGNEQFF. Here the CDR3 DNA reads TGTGCCTGGAGTGTACGACACAGGACAGGGGGAGGCAATGAGCAGTTCTTC.

The chain employs TRBV20-1 and TRBJ1-5; D is perhaps TRBD1 (5 bases). Germline CDR1 and CDR2: DFQATT and SNEGSKA (reference sequence). CDR3 size: 15 residues. The V end was cut by 1 base, the J end by 4 bases, with 14 bases between. CDR3 DNA: TGCAGTGCTAGAGGGGTAGGCAGGGATAATCAGCCCCAGCATTTT. It encodes CSARGVGRDNQPQHF.

The V call is TRBV19, the J call TRBJ1-6; D unresolved. The germline V and J ends were trimmed by 5 bases and 8 bases, with 7 bases remaining between them. This CDR3 is 12 amino acids long. CDR1 and CDR2 from the germline V gene are LNHDA and SQIVND (reference sequence). The DNA of the CDR3 is TGTGCCAGTAGTTCACGGGATTCACCCCTCCACTTT. This translates into CASSSRDSPLHF.

The CDR3 DNA is TGCAGCGTTGGACCCATCGCCCAATCGGAGCAGTTCTTC. Translation: CSVGPIAQSEQFF. The V and J genes are TRBV29-1 and TRBJ2-1; D unclear. The length of the CDR3 is 13 residues. From germline, CDR1 is SQVTM and CDR2 ANQGSEA. V was pared by 4 bases and J by 10 bases, with 17 bases between.

V usage is TRBV3-1 and J usage is TRBJ2-3; either TRBD1 or TRBD2 may supply D (5 bases each). The CDR3 contains 15 residues. Germline V gene lookup returns CDR1 LGHDT and CDR2 YNNKEL (reference sequence). V lost 3 bases to trimming and J lost 8 bases, with 18 bases between them. The CDR3 coding sequence is TGTGCCAGCAGCCAGTCCGGGACCCCGGAAGGTACGCAGTATTTT. This translates into CASSQSGTPEGTQYF.

The chain is built from TRBV6-6 and TRBJ1-4, with D possibly matching TRBD1 (5 bases). Germline V gene data show CDR1 as MNHNY and CDR2 as SVGAGI (reference sequence). The CDR3 is 14 residues long. V was pared by 1 base and J by 7 bases, with 10 bases between. The CDR3 region has the DNA TGTGCCAGCAGTTACTTCGGGGCCAGTGAAAAACTGTTTTTT. This sequence encodes CASSYFGASEKLFF.

This chain links TRBV7-2 with TRBJ2-1; D unresolved. Germline V gene data show CDR1 as SGHTA and CDR2 as FQGNSA. Trimming left V 1 base short and J 5 bases short, with 6 bases between. This CDR3 spans 13 amino acids. CDR3 protein: CASSLDHDNEQFF. In nucleotides, the CDR3 is TGTGCCAGCAGCTTAGATCATGACAATGAGCAGTTCTTC.

The rearrangement joins TRBV19 to TRBJ2-4; 11 bases map to TRBD1. J lost 8 bases, V lost 10 bases, and 13 bases had no gene match. CDR3 length: 15 residues. In germline, CDR1 is LNHDA, CDR2 SQIVND (reference sequence). The CDR3 bases are TGTGCCACCAGGACAGGGGGCGCATCGGGGGACATTCAGTACTTC. This sequence encodes CATRTGGASGDIQYF.

The rearrangement links TRBV10-3 to TRBJ1-2; perhaps TRBD1 as D (5 bases). The CDR3 spans 14 residues. V lost 4 bases, J lost 3 bases, and 12 bases lay in between. Germline loops: CDR1 ENHRY, CDR2 SYGVKD. The CDR3 sequence is CAISVAGKDYGYTF. DNA of the CDR3: TGTGCCATCAGTGTAGCAGGGAAGGACTATGGCTACACCTTC.

The CDR3 here is CASSLPRREQYF. In DNA form, the CDR3 reads TGTGCCAGCAGCTTACCCCGAAGGGAGCAGTACTTC. The V call is TRBV11-2, the J call TRBJ2-7; no reliable D call. This CDR3 spans 12 amino acids. Trimming removed 2 bases from V and 7 bases from J, with 9 bases in between. In germline, CDR1 is SGHAT, CDR2 FQNNGV.

This rearrangement joins TRBV5-1 to TRBJ2-5; 9 bases are a match to TRBD2. V dropped 2 bases and J dropped 5; count of bases not matched to a gene: 7. Germline lookup yields CDR1 SGHRS and CDR2 YFSETQ. CDR3 length: 15 amino acids. The CDR3 nucleotides are TGCGCCAGCAGCTTTAGCGGGAGTAACCCGGAGACCCAGTACTTC. Encoded protein: CASSFSGSNPETQYF.

V gene TRBV18 combines with J gene TRBJ1-4, with 8 bases matching TRBD1. This CDR3 contains 15 residues. Trimming removed 4 bases from V and 4 bases from J; junction bases left unmatched: 5. In germline, CDR1 is KGHSH, CDR2 LQKENI. The CDR3 DNA is TGTGCCAGCTCACTACGGGACAGGAATAATGAAAAACTGTTTTTT. This translates into CASSLRDRNNEKLFF.

The J gene is TRBJ2-1, the V gene TRBV4-1; 7 nucleotides match TRBD2. The V segment lost 3 bases and the J segment 4 bases; nucleotides outside the gene matches: 9. This CDR3 contains 16 residues. Germline loops: CDR1 MGHRA, CDR2 YSYEKL. This CDR3 reads CASSHMGRESYNEQFF. The CDR3 DNA reads as TGCGCCAGCAGCCATATGGGGCGGGAGTCTTACAATGAGCAGTTCTTC.

With respect to this clonotype: The junction and the germline gene differ at one end; a read error may be behind it. This rearrangement joins TRBV7-7 to TRBJ2-5, with 7 bases fitting TRBD2. Germline-derived CDR1 and CDR2 are SSHAT and FNYEAQ (reference sequence). There are 15 residues in the CDR3. The CDR3 region has the DNA TGTGCTAGCAGCCCAGGACGGGGGGTGGTGGAGACCCAGTACTTC. As protein: CASSPGRGVVETQYF.